The 26 T cell receptor beta chains below come from one sample, sequenced in a study of CD8 T cells in ankylosing spondylitis. A single record per CDR3 protein comes from TCRdb applying MiXCR to the 5' RACE reads. There are 150,000 to 250,000 distinct CDR3 sequences in the sample; roughly 13% occur only once, and approximately 15% lies in the top ten. What was sequenced was blood, either unsorted or a sorted T cell fraction (not recorded which). Receptors were obtained from a male donor with ankylosing spondylitis or in good health (not recorded which).

This clonotype was counted many times. This sequence joins TRBV5-1 and TRBJ2-1; 8 bases match TRBD1. The CDR3 covers 14 residues. Germline V gene sequence: CDR1 SGHRS, CDR2 YFSETQ. The V gene end was trimmed by 0 bases and the J gene end by 7 bases; junction bases not matched to a gene: 3. The CDR3 sequence is CASSLGTGWNEQFF. DNA of the CDR3: TGCGCCAGCAGCTTGGGGACAGGGTGGAATGAGCAGTTCTTC.

This clonotype was observed a handful of times. The chain carries TRBV29-1 and TRBJ1-1, with D maybe TRBD1 (6 bases). CDR3 length: 12 residues. V gave up 6 bases and J gave up 5 bases, with 13 bases separating them. The germline V gene has CDR1 SQVTM and CDR2 ANQGSEA. This CDR3 reads CSVYTGSTEAFF. In DNA, the CDR3 is TGCAGCGTCTATACAGGGAGTACTGAAGCTTTCTTT.

This clonotype came up many times. The J gene is TRBJ2-5, the V gene TRBV12-3 or TRBV12-4, with D perhaps matching TRBD1 (5 bases). There are 14 residues in the CDR3. Trimming stripped 0 bases from V and 4 bases from J, with 9 bases between. The CDR3 region is CASSLAGQRETQYF. Here the CDR3 DNA reads TGTGCCAGCAGTTTAGCGGGGCAGCGAGAGACCCAGTACTTC.

This clonotype was recorded a few times. The chain links TRBV3-1 to TRBJ2-1; D unclear. The CDR3 extends over 13 amino acids. The V and J ends lost 4 bases and 5 bases respectively, with 9 bases between them. Germline CDR1 is LGHDT and CDR2 is YNNKEL (reference sequence). CDR3 nucleotide sequence: TGTGCCAGCAGCCCTCAAGGGCACAATGAGCAGTTCTTC. It codes for CASSPQGHNEQFF.

This clonotype was seen a handful of times. As DNA, the CDR3 is TGTGCCAGTAGTATAGGGTCAGGAGCGGGCCCCTCCTACAATGAGCAGTTCTTC. It codes for CASSIGSGAGPSYNEQFF. The rearrangement uses TRBV19 and TRBJ2-1; a possible D gene is TRBD2 (6 bases). V was shortened by 1 base and J by 0 bases, with 16 bases between the two germline ends. The CDR3 has 18 residues. CDR1 and CDR2 (germline): LNHDA, SQIVND (reference sequence).

This chain uses TRBV6-1 with TRBJ2-1; D ambiguous. The CDR3 runs 13 residues. Between the trimmed V and J ends, which lost 2 bases and 8 bases, there was a span of 10 bases. Germline V gene data show CDR1 as MNHNS and CDR2 as SASEGT. The CDR3 nucleotides read TGTGCCAGCAGTGAAACCAGTTGGGATGAGCAGTTCTTC. Amino acid sequence: CASSETSWDEQFF.

Only a few counts were recorded for this clonotype. The chain has TRBV19 and TRBJ2-1, with TRBD1 as a possible D gene (6 bases). V was shortened by 2 bases and J by 2 bases, with 10 bases between the two germline ends. Looked up from germline, CDR1 is LNHDA and CDR2 is SQIVND (reference sequence). The CDR3 spans 15 residues. The CDR3 spells CASSITGTTYNEQFF. In DNA, the CDR3 is TGTGCCAGTAGTATAACCGGGACAACCTACAATGAGCAGTTCTTC. Full variable domain (missing parts from reference TRBV19 and TRBJ2-1): DGGITQSPKYLFRKEGQNVTLSCEQNLNHDAMYWYRQDPGQGLRLIYYSQIVNDFQKGDIAEGYSVSREKKESFPLTVTSAQKNPTAFYLCASSITGTTYNEQFFGPGTRLTVL.

The chain carries TRBV4-1 and TRBJ2-2; TRBD2 matches at 11 bases. Germline V gives CDR1 MGHRA, CDR2 YSYEKL. The trim removed 4 bases at V and 1 base at J, leaving 2 bases unmatched. CDR3 length: 16 amino acids. The CDR3 DNA reads as TGCGCCAGCAGCCCGACTAGCGGGATGAACACCGGGGAGCTGTTTTTT. This translates into CASSPTSGMNTGELFF.

The CDR3 nucleotides read TGCAGCGTTGGGACAGGGGGGTCGGATACGCAGTATTTT. Protein: CSVGTGGSDTQYF. The V call is TRBV29-1, the J call TRBJ2-3, with 10 positions matching TRBD1. Germline V CDR1 and CDR2: SQVTM, ANQGSEA. This CDR3 is 13 amino acids long. V lost 4 bases to trimming and J lost 6 bases; unmatched junction nucleotides: 4.

CDR3: CSAGWAWGDTQYF. CDR3 nucleotides: TGCAGTGCTGGTTGGGCCTGGGGAGATACGCAGTATTTT. The V call is TRBV20-1, the J call TRBJ2-3; D gene uncertain. Trimming removed 5 bases from V and 5 bases from J, with 14 bases in between. CDR1 and CDR2 from the germline V gene are DFQATT and SNEGSKA (reference sequence). This CDR3 has 13 residues.

This clonotype was detected only a few times. V gene TRBV20-1 combines with J gene TRBJ2-1; 8 bases map to TRBD1. The CDR3 has 15 amino acids. Germline CDR1 reads DFQATT; CDR2 reads SNEGSKA (reference sequence). The V gene end was trimmed by 3 bases and the J gene end by 4 bases; junction bases not matched to a gene: 8. The CDR3 protein is CSARMEGQAYNEQFF. In DNA form, the CDR3 reads TGCAGTGCTAGGATGGAGGGACAGGCTTACAATGAGCAGTTCTTC.

This clonotype was observed a handful of times. This chain links TRBV7-2 with TRBJ1-4; D remains ambiguous. This CDR3 spans 15 amino acids. Germline CDR1 and CDR2: SGHTA and FQGNSA. The ends were cut back, 5 bases at V and 4 bases at J, with 14 bases in the middle. The CDR3 DNA reads as TGTGCCAGCAGCCTCCGCCGTGCTCTTAATGAAAAACTGTTTTTT. The encoded protein is CASSLRRALNEKLFF.

The J gene is TRBJ2-1, the V gene TRBV7-9; D is possibly TRBD1 or TRBD2 (5 bases each). Germline V gene sequence: CDR1 SEHNR, CDR2 FQNEAQ (reference sequence). CDR3 size: 16 residues. Trimming removed 1 base from V and 3 bases from J, with 13 bases in between. CDR3 DNA: TGTGCCAGCAGCTTAGACGGGGACCTGGACTACAATGAGCAGTTCTTC. Protein sequence: CASSLDGDLDYNEQFF.

This clonotype has more than one count but fewer than ten. The genes are TRBV7-2 and TRBJ1-6; TRBD1 aligns across 7 bases. V trimming: 2 bases; J trimming: 7 bases; junction bases outside the gene matches: 2. The CDR3 totals 14 residues. Looked up from germline, CDR1 is SGHTA and CDR2 is FQGNSA. The DNA of the CDR3 is TGTGCCAGCAGCTTAACGGGACAGAATTCACCCCTCCACTTT. Its protein is CASSLTGQNSPLHF.

This clonotype has more than one count but fewer than ten. The chain combines TRBV11-2 with TRBJ2-4; 7 bases match TRBD1. CDR3 length: 15 amino acids. With V trimmed by 5 bases and J by 4 bases, 8 bases remained unmatched. CDR1 and CDR2 (germline): SGHAT, FQNNGV. The CDR3 loop is CASSHEGQTKNIQYF. CDR3 DNA: TGTGCCAGCAGCCATGAGGGACAGACAAAAAACATTCAGTACTTC. The full variable domain, its missing parts supplied by reference TRBV11-2 and TRBJ2-4, is EAGVAQSPRYKIIEKRQSVAFWCNPISGHATLYWYQQILGQGPKLLIQFQNNGVVDDSQLPKDRFSAERLKGVDSTLKIQPAKLEDSAVYLCASSHEGQTKNIQYFGAGTRLSVL.

The gene calls are TRBV20-1 and TRBJ2-3; 8 nucleotides match TRBD2. The germline CDR1 and CDR2 sequences are DFQATT and SNEGSKA (reference sequence). This CDR3 is 15 amino acids long. Trimming cost V 5 bases and J 5 bases; bases outside gene matches: 12. CDR3 bases: TGCAGTGCTCCCCGAGGGCGGGGGGTAGGAGATACGCAGTATTTT. It translates to CSAPRGRGVGDTQYF.

This chain links TRBV30 with TRBJ2-1; the match to TRBD1 covers 12 bases. The CDR3 extends over 15 amino acids. Trimming removed 3 bases from V and 8 bases from J; junction bases left unmatched: 8. In germline, CDR1 is GTSNPN, CDR2 SVGIG (reference sequence). The CDR3 sequence: CAWSPGQGAEDEQFF. CDR3 in DNA: TGTGCCTGGAGCCCGGGACAGGGGGCAGAGGATGAGCAGTTCTTC.

The chain recombines TRBV12-3 or TRBV12-4 with TRBJ1-2; D call uncertain. V was pared by 3 bases and J by 2 bases, with 7 bases between. The CDR3 runs to 13 residues. The CDR3 sequence: CASSFDENYGYTF. For the CDR3, the DNA is TGTGCCAGCAGTTTCGACGAAAACTATGGCTACACCTTC.

V is TRBV25-1 and J is TRBJ2-7; 8 nucleotides match TRBD2. Germline trimming cut 0 bases from V and 0 bases from J; bases unmatched to any gene: 1. The germline V gene has CDR1 MGHDK and CDR2 SYGVNS. There are 15 residues in the CDR3. This chain's CDR3 is CASSEYTSGSYEQYF. The DNA for the CDR3 is TGTGCCAGCAGTGAATATACTAGCGGCTCCTACGAGCAGTACTTC.

This clonotype occurred a few times. The rearrangement joins TRBV29-1 to TRBJ1-1; TRBD1 might be the D (5 bases). CDR3 size: 14 residues. The germline V gene has CDR1 SQVTM and CDR2 ANQGSEA. Trimming removed 3 bases at V and 3 bases at J, with 14 bases between. The CDR3 region is CSVDLSPGYTEAFF. The CDR3 DNA is TGCAGCGTTGATTTATCCCCAGGGTACACTGAAGCTTTCTTT.

The sample holds a few counts of this clonotype. This chain connects TRBV7-9 to TRBJ2-7, with D perhaps matching TRBD1 or TRBD2 (5 bases each). Germline assignment: CDR1 SEHNR and CDR2 FQNEAQ (reference sequence). The CDR3 is 15 amino acids. Trimming removed 5 bases at V and 7 bases at J, with 21 bases between. Here the CDR3 reads CASSPGGVRWGEQYF. CDR3 nucleotide sequence: TGTGCCAGCAGCCCCGGTGGGGTACGCTGGGGGGAGCAGTACTTC.

This sequence joins TRBV20-1 and TRBJ2-1, with 8 bases aligning to TRBD2. This CDR3 is 15 amino acids long. Germline assignment: CDR1 DFQATT and CDR2 SNEGSKA (reference sequence). V shed 0 bases and J 5 bases; nucleotides not matched to a gene: 6. The CDR3 bases are TGCAGTGCTAGAGATGAAGGGACTAGTCACAATGAGCAGTTCTTC. Protein sequence: CSARDEGTSHNEQFF.

The table lists this clonotype with a few counts. The CDR3: CASSPRVGEQYF. In DNA, the CDR3 is TGTGCCAGCAGTCCCCGAGTTGGTGAGCAGTACTTC. The V gene is TRBV14, the J gene TRBJ2-7; D unclear. Trimming pared 6 bases from V and 7 bases from J, leaving 13 bases between. This CDR3 has 12 amino acids. Per the germline V gene, CDR1 is SGHDN and CDR2 is FVKESK.

In this sample, this clonotype turned up a few times. This chain uses TRBV3-1 with TRBJ2-3; D unclear. This CDR3 is built from 14 residues. CDR1 is LGHDT and CDR2 is YNNKEL in the germline V gene (reference sequence). Trimming stripped 0 bases from V and 2 bases from J, with 6 bases between. In DNA form, the CDR3 reads TGTGCCAGCAGCCAAGACAGGTACACAGATACGCAGTATTTT. It codes for CASSQDRYTDTQYF.

The chain employs TRBV11-2 and TRBJ2-4; no reliable D call. Trimming stripped 0 bases from V and 0 bases from J, with 6 bases between. The germline CDR1 and CDR2 sequences are SGHAT and FQNNGV. The CDR3 runs to 15 residues. CDR3 region: CASSLERLAKNIQYF. The CDR3, as DNA: TGTGCCAGCAGCTTAGAACGTCTAGCCAAAAACATTCAGTACTTC. Full variable domain (remainder filled in from reference TRBV11-2 and TRBJ2-4): EAGVAQSPRYKIIEKRQSVAFWCNPISGHATLYWYQQILGQGPKLLIQFQNNGVVDDSQLPKDRFSAERLKGVDSTLKIQPAKLEDSAVYLCASSLERLAKNIQYFGAGTRLSVL.

This clonotype came up a few times. The V call is TRBV12-3 or TRBV12-4, the J call TRBJ1-2, with no clear D. Deletions cut 1 base from V and 2 bases from J, with 5 bases between. The length of the CDR3 is 13 residues. CDR3 protein: CASSLVYNYGYTF. The CDR3 region has the DNA TGTGCCAGCAGTTTAGTATACAACTATGGCTACACCTTC.